This entry lists 3 T cell receptor beta chains sequenced from one sample in a study of OX40 agonist ivuxolimab in advanced cancers. TCRdb keeps only in-frame clones here, not all; method: immunoSEQ multiplex PCR. The data contain tens of thousands of clones, 80% to 90% of them singletons. Material: CD4+ or CD8+ T cells sorted from blood, obtained in a trial of the OX40 agonist ivuxolimab. Source of these receptors: an adult with an advanced solid tumor such as melanoma, head and neck, liver or kidney cancer.

V and J are TRBV7-8 and TRBJ2-1; a possible D gene is TRBD2 (5 bases). Germline assignment: CDR1 SGHVS and CDR2 FQNEAQ. The V end was cut by 7 bases, the J end by 5 bases, with 15 bases between. This CDR3 has 14 residues. The CDR3 loop reads CASTQLWGDNEQFF. DNA for the CDR3: TGTGCCAGCACCCAACTCTGGGGAGACAATGAGCAGTTCTTC.

V and J are TRBV29-1 and TRBJ1-2; D unclear. The germline V and J ends were trimmed by 2 bases and 4 bases, with 14 bases remaining between them. CDR3 size: 14 residues. Germline V gives CDR1 SQVTM, CDR2 ANQGSEA. The CDR3 DNA sequence: TGCAGCGTTGAACCGGGGTCCCACTCCTATGGCTACACCTTC. Translation: CSVEPGSHSYGYTF.

This clone was observed at least ten times. The V call is TRBV7-2, the J call TRBJ2-7, with 14 bases aligning to TRBD2. J lost 5 bases, V lost 3 bases, and 3 bases had no gene match. CDR1 is SGHTA, CDR2 FQGNSA, per germline. The CDR3 runs to 15 residues. The CDR3 is CASSLTSGRADEQYF. Here the CDR3 DNA reads TGTGCCAGCAGCTTGACTAGCGGGAGGGCCGACGAGCAGTACTTC. Full variable domain (remainder filled in from reference TRBV7-2 and TRBJ2-7): GAGVSQSPSNKVTEKGKDVELRCDPISGHTALYWYRQSLGQGLEFLIYFQGNSAPDKSGLPSDRFSAERTGGSVSTLTIQRTQQEDSAVYLCASSLTSGRADEQYFGPGTRLTVT.